This TCR beta chain was observed in a study of T cell clonality in common variable immunodeficiency (dated by TCRdb to between 2015 and 2017). The table lists this clone with a few counts. It has no known antigen specificity. Read coverage stops 3 residues before the CDR3 terminus; the germline J gene supplies the remainder. CVID samples and control samples contributed equivalent amounts of genomic DNA as sequencing input. For every sample, a 60 bp segment covering the rearranged TCRbeta CDR3 region was amplified and then sequenced. The immunoSEQ assay, a bias-corrected multiplex PCR with high-throughput sequencing, was employed for TCRbeta amplification. Turning to the authors' computational methods: Every unique nucleotide sequence was considered a clone and was annotated with V, D and J genes, copy number and frequency. Sequences were labeled productive if in frame, and non-productive if out of frame or containing stop codons. As previously described, clonality was calculated on the basis of Shannon's entropy. Mean CDR3 Kyte-Doolittle hydropathy was derived from the predicted amino acid sequences of productive clones. Scaled V gene usage was hierarchically clustered using Manhattan distance and complete linkage with the R hclust function. To assess clone sharing by CDR3 amino acid sequence, 12 repertoires per group were resampled over 100 rounds. The repertoires were searched for 70 published EBV-specific and fewer than 250 published CMV-specific TCRbeta sequences. A couple of CVID samples that yielded fewer than 10,000 sequences were excluded from the analysis, so 42 CVID repertoires were retained. The table was pulled from immuneACCESS by TCRdb, which kept in-frame rearrangements only. Such tables lose some clones; where checked, under half of the loss comes from unresolved V genes, and the rest has no known cause. That table gives V, J and clone size, and the DNA gave D and trimming. This sample shows approximately 28,000 clones, and none of them turns up only once. The ten largest clones represent 2.5% to 3.5% of the sample.

Overall study results and their limits: CVID TCRbeta sequences reportedly showed fewer deletions and N-nucleotide insertions and lacked highly modified clones with 13 or more V deletions. Despite equal DNA input, controls averaged approximately 88,000 unique sequences per sample versus about 32,000 in CVID samples. Compared with healthy controls, CVID subjects showed increased TCRbeta clonality (t-test p = 0.018), a feature most characteristic of about a third of subjects. It was noted by the authors that sequencing of the repertoires of T cell subpopulations would be needed to clarify the cause of the increased clonality in CVID. Healthy controls shared more TCRbeta clones with each other than CVID subjects shared among themselves (p < 0.0001). Differences among patients in the CVID cohort limited the correlations between repertoire features and clinical complications.

From the cysteine through the phenylalanine, the CDR3 covers 15 amino acids. The DNA covers only part of the CDR3, 36 bases in frame from base 1. Trimming accounts for 0 bases at V and 2 bases at J, while the number of junction bases matched to no gene is 7. CDR1 and CDR2 are drawn from the germline V gene (reference sequence): GTSNPN, SVGIG. CVID was diagnosed by standard criteria: serum IgG, IgA and/or IgM reduced below normal range, plus specific antibody deficiency. A total of 45 or so subjects (around 15 female and 30 or so male; age range roughly 9 to 65 years, mean age approximately 40) were included in the CVID group. Most of the CVID patients and most of the healthy controls were of Caucasian heritage. All CVID subjects had received replacement immunoglobulin therapy for at least one year at the time of study participation. At blood collection, none of the CVID subjects was ill or on immunomodulatory or immunosuppressive medication. From each donor, about 4.5 to 9 ml of heparinized peripheral whole blood was collected. TCRbeta CDR3 repertoires were sequenced from genomic DNA of adults with common variable immune deficiency (CVID) and healthy adult controls. Diluted blood was density-centrifuged over Hypaque 1077 or Ficoll-Paque to isolate peripheral blood mononuclear cells. Genomic DNA was obtained from unsorted mononuclear cells through either Qiagen column purification or a centrifugation-based method.

This receptor chain uses TRBV30 and TRBJ2-7, and TRBD2 aligns with 7 junction nucleotides. Sequencing was carried out using peripheral blood mononuclear cells. The sequence was collected from a human donor with common variable immunodeficiency. The CDR3 protein sequence reads: CAWSVGGGGTYEQYF. The DNA read from the CDR3 is TGTGCCTGGAGTGTGGGGGGGGGAGGAACCTACGAG.